Below, 8 T cell receptor beta chains from the same sample are listed, as sequenced in a study of T cell changes during pregnancy in multiple sclerosis. Repertoires were generated with immunoSEQ multiplex PCR, while TCRdb's copy carries only in-frame clones and drops some. The sample contains under 75,000 clones, 91% of which appear only once. This material consisted of peripheral blood, taken in the third trimester of pregnancy. The receptors were gathered from a female donor in good health, enrolled as a control in a pregnancy study.

The chain links TRBV11-2 to TRBJ2-3, with TRBD2 identical over 11 bases. There are 16 residues in the CDR3. V shed 1 base and J 6 bases; nucleotides not matched to a gene: 6. CDR1 and CDR2 from the germline V gene are SGHAT and FQNNGV. CDR3 sequence reads: CASSLGHSGGADTQYF. As DNA, the CDR3 is TGTGCCAGCAGCTTAGGGCATAGCGGGGGGGCCGATACGCAGTATTTT.

This clone was seen just once. The chain employs TRBV5-4 and TRBJ1-1, with 7 bases that match TRBD1. Germline CDR1 reads SGHNT; CDR2 reads YYREEE (reference sequence). The CDR3 covers 13 residues. Losses at the gene ends were 9 bases for V and 0 bases for J; bases not matched to a gene: 5. The CDR3 DNA follows: TGTGCCACTATGGGACAGTTGAACACTGAAGCTTTCTTT. Translation gives CATMGQLNTEAFF.

This clone was seen just once. The V call is TRBV10-3, the J call TRBJ2-7, with D maybe TRBD1 (5 bases). The germline CDR1 and CDR2 sequences are ENHRY and SYGVKD. Trimming removed 4 bases from V and 3 bases from J, with 13 bases in between. The CDR3 loop spans 14 amino acids. The DNA of the CDR3 is TGTGCCATCAGTGTAGGGCAGGGTATCTACGAGCAGTACTTC. Translation gives CAISVGQGIYEQYF.

This chain uses TRBV2 with TRBJ1-5; D not certain. Trimming removed 3 bases at V and 3 bases at J, with 9 bases between. Germline CDR1 and CDR2: SNHLY and FYNNEI. CDR3 length: 14 residues. The CDR3 loop reads CASSDKAPNQPQHF. Here the CDR3 DNA reads TGTGCCAGCAGTGATAAAGCCCCCAATCAGCCCCAGCATTTT.

The V and J genes are TRBV19 and TRBJ1-1; TRBD1 might be the D (5 bases). CDR3 length equals 14 residues. V dropped 3 bases and J dropped 0 bases, with 8 bases sitting between them. The germline CDR1 and CDR2 sequences are LNHDA and SQIVND (reference sequence). CDR3 region: CASSMGGMNTEAFF. The CDR3 DNA is TGTGCCAGTAGTATGGGGGGTATGAACACTGAAGCTTTCTTT. Based on the CDR3 plus reference TRBV19 and TRBJ1-1, the full variable domain is DGGITQSPKYLFRKEGQNVTLSCEQNLNHDAMYWYRQDPGQGLRLIYYSQIVNDFQKGDIAEGYSVSREKKESFPLTVTSAQKNPTAFYLCASSMGGMNTEAFFGQGTRLTVV.

The chain joins TRBV6-5 to TRBJ1-2, with D possibly being TRBD1 (5 bases). Trimming removed 6 bases from V and 4 bases from J, with 12 bases in between. The germline V gene has CDR1 MNHEY and CDR2 SVGAGI. The CDR3 covers 13 residues. CDR3 nucleotide sequence: TGTGCCAGCAGCCCCGGGGGGGGCTATGGCTACACCTTC. Its protein is CASSPGGGYGYTF.

The J gene is TRBJ2-7, the V gene TRBV5-4, with 9 positions matching TRBD1. The CDR3 covers 15 residues. Germline CDR1 reads SGHNT; CDR2 reads YYREEE (reference sequence). With 2 bases clipped from V and 2 bases from J, the junction kept 5 bases outside the gene matches. DNA for the CDR3: TGTGCCAGCAGCTTTGCGGGACAGGGACCCTACGAGCAGTACTTC. It is translated as CASSFAGQGPYEQYF.

The genes are TRBV5-4 and TRBJ1-5; 7 nucleotides match TRBD1. Per germline, CDR1 SGHNT and CDR2 YYREEE (reference sequence). CDR3 length equals 18 residues. The V segment lost 7 bases and the J segment 0 bases; nucleotides outside the gene matches: 16. DNA of the CDR3: TGTGCCAGCGGAAGACTCGGGACAGCCTATTTTAGCAATCAGCCCCAGCATTTT. The encoded protein is CASGRLGTAYFSNQPQHF.